This T cell receptor (beta chain) was obtained from a study of OX40 agonist ivuxolimab in advanced cancers. Findings and caveats of the study: Circulating CD4+ and CD8+ T cells showed clonal expansion by week 6 at 0.1 to 3.0 mg/kg.

In germline, CDR1 is MNHEY, CDR2 SVGAGI. V shed 4 bases and J 7 bases; nucleotides not matched to a gene: 8. The CDR3 contains 14 residues. Profiling relied on immunoSEQ multiplex PCR, and the TCRdb table lists in-frame clones only, not all of them. This table has under 45,000 clones, 70% to 90% appearing once. A word on this clone: Its cognate antigen is unknown.

This TCR was recovered from an adult with an advanced solid tumor such as melanoma, head and neck, liver or kidney cancer. The source was CD4+ or CD8+ T cells sorted from blood, collected in a trial of the OX40 agonist ivuxolimab. The rearrangement uses TRBV6-5 and TRBJ1-2, with 8 bases matching TRBD1. The DNA of the CDR3 is TGTGCCAGCAGTTCGGACAGGGCCCACCCTGGCTACACCTTC. As protein: CASSSDRAHPGYTF.